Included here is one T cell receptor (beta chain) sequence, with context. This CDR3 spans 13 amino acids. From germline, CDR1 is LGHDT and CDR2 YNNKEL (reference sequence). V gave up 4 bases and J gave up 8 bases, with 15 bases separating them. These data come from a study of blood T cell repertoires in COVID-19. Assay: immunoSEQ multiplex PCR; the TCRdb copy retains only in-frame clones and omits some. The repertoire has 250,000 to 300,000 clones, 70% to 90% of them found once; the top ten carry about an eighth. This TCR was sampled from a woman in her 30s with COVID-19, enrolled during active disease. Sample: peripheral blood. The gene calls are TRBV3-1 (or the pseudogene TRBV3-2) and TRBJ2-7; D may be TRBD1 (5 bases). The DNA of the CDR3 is TGTGCCAGCAGCCTCAGGCACGAGGACAAGCAGTACTTC. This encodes CASSLRHEDKQYF.